This TCR beta chain was captured by sequencing in a study of early T cells in non-severe SARS-CoV-2 infection. Study findings and constraints: Anti-spike CD8 specificities were favored by VDJdb matching, whose results missed private and CD4 specificities.

V lost 2 bases to trimming and J lost 8 bases, with 9 bases between them. This CDR3 has 13 residues. Germline values: CDR1 KGHSH, CDR2 LQKENI. In the library, individual cDNA molecules carried attached unique molecular identifiers. TCRdb recomputed calls from the 5' RACE reads with MiXCR, one row per CDR3 protein. This table has fewer than 40,000 distinct CDR3 sequences, around 6.6% appearing once. On this clonotype: Its antigen is unknown.

The sample consisted of whole blood. The receptor comes from an adult who was a healthcare worker with PCR-confirmed SARS-CoV-2 infection or an uninfected control (not recorded which). The chain combines TRBV18 with TRBJ1-4; no clear D gene. In DNA, the CDR3 is TGTGCCAGCTCACCAGTCATTGGCGAAAAACTGTTTTTT. This encodes CASSPVIGEKLFF.